This T cell receptor (beta chain) comes out of a study of blood T cell repertoires in COVID-19. For the study at large: Acute-phase and convalescent COVID-19 samples originated in the United States, Italy and Spain. Sources were T cells, B-cell-depleted T cells, or PBMCs; the material itself was cDNA or gDNA.

As originally analysed: Reference gene primer amplification gave estimated nucleated cell counts. Clones were read by immunoSEQ multiplex PCR, and TCRdb kept only the in-frame ones, dropping some. V and J calls and clone size are given by that table; D and trimming were obtained from the DNA. This table holds under 85,000 clones, 85% found once. With 1 base removed from V and 0 bases from J, the gap between germline ends came to 7 bases. This CDR3 contains 15 residues. From germline, CDR1 is LGHNT and CDR2 FRNRAP. The chain carries TRBV12-5 and TRBJ1-5; TRBD1 might be the D (5 bases). Material: peripheral blood. The TCR was taken from a man at least 80 years old with acute or convalescent COVID-19. The CDR3 sequence: CASGLGQTSNQPQHF. As DNA, the CDR3 is TGTGCTAGTGGTTTGGGACAGACTAGCAATCAGCCCCAGCATTTT.